Following are 13 T cell receptor beta chains from one sample sequenced in a study of T cell responses to AZD1222 COVID-19 vaccine. The assay was immunoSEQ multiplex PCR, and TCRdb's table has in-frame clones only and misses some. This table has approximately 110,000 clones, about 85% appearing once. The sample consisted of peripheral blood, taken 28 days after the second AZD1222 dose. These TCRs come from an adult who received the AZD1222 COVID-19 vaccine.

The chain recombines TRBV5-1 with TRBJ1-4; D is uncertain. The V and J ends lost 5 bases and 0 bases respectively, with 14 bases between them. CDR3 length: 16 residues. Germline CDR1 SGHRS, CDR2 YFSETQ. This CDR3 reads CASSIGVGATNEKLFF. DNA of the CDR3: TGCGCCAGCAGTATAGGAGTGGGTGCAACTAATGAAAAACTGTTTTTT.

This chain uses TRBV6-6 with TRBJ1-3; D unresolved. Germline V gene sequence: CDR1 MNHNY, CDR2 SVGAGI (reference sequence). The CDR3 consists of 18 residues. Trimming removed 5 bases at V and 1 base at J, with 21 bases between. CDR3 coding DNA: TGTGCCAGCAGTCCTTTTACAGTTCCCGTGTTTTCTGGAAACACCATATATTTT. It codes for CASSPFTVPVFSGNTIYF.

V usage is TRBV6-2 or TRBV6-3 and J usage is TRBJ1-5; TRBD1 is a possible D gene (6 bases). CDR3 length: 18 residues. V gave up 5 bases and J gave up 2 bases, with 22 bases separating them. The germline V gene encodes CDR1 MNHEY and CDR2 SVGEGT. CDR3 loop: CASSPLGQKSWGNQPQHF. The CDR3 DNA follows: TGTGCCAGCAGTCCCTTAGGACAGAAATCTTGGGGCAATCAGCCCCAGCATTTT.

The chain uses TRBV24-1 and TRBJ2-6; D not resolved. Trimming cost V 6 bases and J 0 bases, with 14 bases left between them. CDR1 is KGHDR and CDR2 is SFDVKD in the germline V gene. This CDR3 is 17 amino acids long. The CDR3 region is CATSPGEAGSGANVLTF. CDR3 DNA: TGTGCCACCAGTCCGGGTGAAGCCGGCTCTGGGGCCAACGTCCTGACTTTC.

This clone occurred once. The gene calls are TRBV3-1 (or the pseudogene TRBV3-2) and TRBJ1-1, with a weak D call TRBD1 (5 bases). This CDR3 has 14 residues. Germline-derived CDR1 and CDR2 are LGHDT and YNNKEL (reference sequence). V lost 4 bases to trimming and J lost 4 bases, with 13 bases between them. This chain's CDR3 is CASSLSAQGTEAFF. The CDR3 coding sequence is TGTGCCAGCAGCCTCTCGGCGCAGGGCACTGAAGCTTTCTTT.

The chain links TRBV6-5 to TRBJ1-2; D perhaps matches TRBD1 (6 bases). Germline-derived CDR1 and CDR2 are MNHEY and SVGAGI. This CDR3 region has 15 residues. V shed 5 bases and J shed 8 bases, with 21 bases lying between them. The DNA for the CDR3 is TGTGCCAGCAGTCCCCCCACGGGGGGGGCGGGCGGCTACACCTTC. Translation gives CASSPPTGGAGGYTF.

The V and J genes are TRBV5-1 and TRBJ1-2, with D possibly TRBD1 on 6 matching bases. CDR3 length equals 14 residues. Germline V gene sequence: CDR1 SGHRS, CDR2 YFSETQ. V shed 0 bases and J shed 7 bases, with 13 bases lying between them. The CDR3, as DNA: TGCGCCAGCAGCTTGGCAGGCAGGGGATCTGGCTACACCTTC. It specifies CASSLAGRGSGYTF.

The gene calls are TRBV20-1 and TRBJ1-2, with D uncertain. CDR1 is DFQATT and CDR2 is SNEGSKA in the germline V gene (reference sequence). CDR3 length equals 12 residues. V was pared by 3 bases and J by 5 bases, with 10 bases between. The CDR3 reads CSASFLSYGYTF. DNA for the CDR3: TGCAGTGCTAGTTTTTTGTCGTATGGCTACACCTTC.

The chain links TRBV28 to TRBJ2-5; no definite D call. Germline CDR1 reads MDHEN; CDR2 reads SYDVKM. The CDR3 extends over 16 amino acids. The V end lost 5 bases, the J end lost 9 bases, and 25 bases lay between the germline ends. The chain's CDR3 is CASSDLRTTTVKAQYF. CDR3 in DNA: TGTGCCAGCAGTGACCTCCGGACCACCACCGTTAAAGCCCAGTACTTC.

The table lists this clone with a count of one. The rearrangement uses TRBV7-2 and TRBJ1-6; D gene unclear. CDR3 length: 13 residues. From germline, CDR1 is SGHTA and CDR2 FQGNSA. Deletions cut 2 bases from V and 7 bases from J, with 6 bases between. The CDR3: CASSLPGNSPLHF. CDR3 nucleotide sequence: TGTGCCAGCAGCTTACCGGGAAATTCACCCCTCCACTTT.

The rearrangement uses TRBV6-5 and TRBJ1-5, with TRBD1 matching over 7 bases. CDR1 and CDR2 (germline): MNHEY, SVGAGI. The ends lost 5 bases at V and 2 bases at J; junction bases unmatched: 3. CDR3 length: 14 amino acids. In DNA form, the CDR3 reads TGTGCCAGCAGTCCCGGACAGGGCAATCAGCCCCAGCATTTT. Encoded protein: CASSPGQGNQPQHF.

This chain links TRBV5-1 with TRBJ1-3; no definite D call. This CDR3 is built from 12 residues. Trimming cost V 1 base and J 1 base, with 0 bases left between them. The germline V gene has CDR1 SGHRS and CDR2 YFSETQ. The CDR3 DNA is TGCGCCAGCAGCTTGTCTGGAAACACCATATATTTT. This gives the protein CASSLSGNTIYF.

J is TRBJ2-5 and V is TRBV2; perhaps TRBD2 as D (5 bases). V lost 3 bases to trimming and J lost 2 bases, with 7 bases between them. The germline CDR1 and CDR2 sequences are SNHLY and FYNNEI. The CDR3 has 13 residues. CDR3 nucleotides: TGTGCCAGCAGTGACGGACTTCAAGAGACCCAGTACTTC. It is translated as CASSDGLQETQYF. Supplemented by reference TRBV2 and TRBJ2-5, the full variable domain reads EPEVTQTPSHQVTQMGQEVILRCVPISNHLYFYWYRQILGQKVEFLVSFYNNEISEKSEIFDDQFSVERPDGSNFTLKIRSTKLEDSAMYFCASSDGLQETQYFGPGTRLLVL.